This TCR beta chain was found in a study of blood T cell repertoires in COVID-19. In the study's own analysis: Amplification of reference gene primers provided the estimated nucleated cell counts. Data came from immunoSEQ multiplex PCR; TCRdb stores just in-frame clones and leaves some out. That table is the source of V, J and clone size, and D and trimming were worked out from the DNA. The sample yields around 160,000 clones, 80% to 90% seen once. V lost 5 bases, J lost 4 bases, and 8 bases lay in between. The CDR3 spans 13 residues. Germline CDR1 and CDR2: MNHEY and SMNVEV (reference sequence). This TCR was recovered from a human donor with acute or convalescent COVID-19. The donor label of this sample is uncertain. The gene calls are TRBV27 and TRBJ2-2; D ambiguous. Sequenced sample: peripheral blood. The CDR3 loop reads CASSVWPTGELFF. CDR3 DNA: TGTGCCAGCAGTGTTTGGCCCACCGGGGAGCTGTTTTTT.